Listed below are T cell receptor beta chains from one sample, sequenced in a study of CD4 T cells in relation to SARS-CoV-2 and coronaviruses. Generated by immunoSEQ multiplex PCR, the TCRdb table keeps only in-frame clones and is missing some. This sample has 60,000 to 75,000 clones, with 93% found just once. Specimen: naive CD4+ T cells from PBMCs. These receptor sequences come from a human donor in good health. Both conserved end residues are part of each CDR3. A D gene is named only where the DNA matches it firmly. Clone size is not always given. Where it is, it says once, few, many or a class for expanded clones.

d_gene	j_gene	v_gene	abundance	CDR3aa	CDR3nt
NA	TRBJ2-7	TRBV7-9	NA	CASSLGSARQYF	TGTGCCAGCAGCTTAGGATCCGCGCGGCAGTACTTC
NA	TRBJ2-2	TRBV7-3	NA	CASSSPIAGSTGELFF	TGTGCCAGCAGCTCACCTATTGCGGGAAGCACCGGGGAGCTGTTTTTT
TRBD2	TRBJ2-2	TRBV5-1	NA	CASSLGLAGNTGELFF	TGCGCCAGCAGCTTGGGACTAGCGGGAAACACCGGGGAGCTGTTTTTT
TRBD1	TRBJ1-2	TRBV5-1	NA	CASSGGQDTYGYTF	TGCGCCAGCAGCGGAGGACAGGACACCTATGGCTACACCTTC
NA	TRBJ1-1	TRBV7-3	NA	CASSLTRNTEAFF	TGTGCCAGCAGCTTAACTCGGAACACTGAAGCTTTCTTT
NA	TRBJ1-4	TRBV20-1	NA	CSASPGGKLFF	TGCAGTGCTAGTCCGGGGGGGAAACTGTTTTTT
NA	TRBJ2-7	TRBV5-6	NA	CASSFDRLAYEQYF	TGTGCCAGCAGCTTTGACAGGCTAGCCTACGAGCAGTACTTC
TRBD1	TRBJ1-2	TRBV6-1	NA	CASSGGQGGPGRGGYTF	TGTGCCAGCAGTGGGGGACAGGGGGGACCAGGGAGGGGCGGCTACACCTTC
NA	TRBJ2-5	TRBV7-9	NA	CASSERGGGETQYF	TGTGCCAGCAGCGAGAGGGGGGGTGGAGAGACCCAGTACTTC
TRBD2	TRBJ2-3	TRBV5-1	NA	CASSLWSGRATDTQYF	TGCGCCAGCAGCTTGTGGAGCGGGAGGGCAACAGATACGCAGTATTTT
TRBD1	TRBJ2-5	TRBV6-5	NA	CASSNRGVETQYF	TGTGCCAGCAGCAACAGGGGGGTAGAGACCCAGTACTTC
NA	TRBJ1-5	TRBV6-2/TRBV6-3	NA	CASSSIGSNQPQHF	TGTGCCAGCAGTTCGATAGGTAGCAATCAGCCCCAGCATTTT
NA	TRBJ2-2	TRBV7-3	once	CASSLVVGTNTGELFF	TGTGCCAGCAGCTTAGTAGTAGGGACGAACACCGGGGAGCTGTTTTTT
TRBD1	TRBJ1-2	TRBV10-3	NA	CAISEAQGGAHGYTF	TGTGCCATCAGTGAAGCTCAGGGGGGGGCCCATGGCTACACCTTC
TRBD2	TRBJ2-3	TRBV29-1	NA	CSVEQAGSTDTQYF	TGCAGCGTTGAGCAAGCGGGGAGCACAGATACGCAGTATTTT
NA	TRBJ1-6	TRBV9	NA	CASSVGDLDNSPLHF	TGTGCCAGCAGCGTCGGGGACTTGGATAATTCACCCCTCCACTTT
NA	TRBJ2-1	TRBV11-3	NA	CASSLVSVSYNEQFF	TGTGCCAGCAGCTTAGTCTCCGTTTCATACAATGAGCAGTTCTTC
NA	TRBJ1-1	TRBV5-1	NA	CASSFSTEAFF	TGCGCCAGCAGCTTTTCAACTGAAGCTTTCTTT
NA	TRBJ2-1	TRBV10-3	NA	CAISEPRAKSYNEQFF	TGTGCCATCAGTGAGCCTCGGGCAAAATCCTACAATGAGCAGTTCTTC
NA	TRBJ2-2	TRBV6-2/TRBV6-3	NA	CASSQRRGSGTGELFF	TGTGCCAGCAGTCAGCGGAGGGGCTCAGGCACCGGGGAGCTGTTTTTT
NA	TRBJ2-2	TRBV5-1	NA	CASRETPLSNTGELFF	TGCGCCAGCAGAGAAACGCCCCTCTCGAACACCGGGGAGCTGTTTTTT
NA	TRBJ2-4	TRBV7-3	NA	CARPPEGILAKNIQYF	TGTGCCAGACCGCCTGAGGGGATTCTAGCCAAAAACATTCAGTACTTC
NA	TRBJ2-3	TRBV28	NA	CASSTTGEPPTDTQYF	TGTGCCAGCAGTACAACGGGGGAACCACCGACAGATACGCAGTATTTT
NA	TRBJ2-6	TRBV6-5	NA	CASRDGPTGANVLTF	TGTGCCAGCAGGGATGGGCCGACTGGGGCCAACGTCCTGACTTTC
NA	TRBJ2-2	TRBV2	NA	CASRERQGITGELFF	TGTGCCAGCAGGGAGAGGCAGGGCATCACCGGGGAGCTGTTTTTT
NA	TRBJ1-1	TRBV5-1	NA	CASSSWTENTEAFF	TGCGCCAGCAGCTCCTGGACAGAGAACACTGAAGCTTTCTTT
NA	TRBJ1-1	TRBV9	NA	CASSVGPPGSEAFF	TGTGCCAGCAGCGTAGGCCCCCCAGGGTCTGAAGCTTTCTTT
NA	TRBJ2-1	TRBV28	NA	CASSVGGSYNEQFF	TGTGCCAGCAGCGTTGGAGGGTCCTACAATGAGCAGTTCTTC
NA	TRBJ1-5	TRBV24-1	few	CATRRDSNQPQHF	TGTGCCACCAGGAGGGATAGCAATCAGCCCCAGCATTTT
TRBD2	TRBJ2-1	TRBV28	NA	CASSLSGLAGYNEQFF	TGTGCCAGCAGTTTATCGGGACTAGCGGGCTACAATGAGCAGTTCTTC
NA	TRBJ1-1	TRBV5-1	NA	CASSFTGGDTEAFF	TGCGCCAGCAGCTTCACCGGGGGGGACACTGAAGCTTTCTTT
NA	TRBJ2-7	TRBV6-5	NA	CASYGPPASYEQYF	TGTGCCAGCTACGGGCCCCCGGCCTCCTACGAGCAGTACTTC
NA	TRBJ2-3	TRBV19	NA	CASSIRLNTDTQYF	TGTGCCAGTAGTATCCGGCTGAACACAGATACGCAGTATTTT
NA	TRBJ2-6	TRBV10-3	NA	CAIGLSGQGNTGANVLTF	TGTGCCATCGGGCTTAGCGGGCAGGGGAACACTGGGGCCAACGTCCTGACTTTC
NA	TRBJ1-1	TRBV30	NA	CAWSVVGGTEAFF	TGTGCCTGGAGTGTAGTAGGGGGCACTGAAGCTTTCTTT
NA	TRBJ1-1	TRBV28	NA	CASSLDMDSEAFF	TGTGCCAGCAGTTTAGACATGGACAGTGAAGCTTTCTTT
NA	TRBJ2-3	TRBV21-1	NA	CASSLTGSTDTQYF	TGTGCCAGCAGCCTGACAGGGAGCACAGATACGCAGTATTTT
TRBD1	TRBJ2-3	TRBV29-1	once	CSVTRGRYTDTQYF	TGCAGCGTCACAAGGGGGCGGTACACAGATACGCAGTATTTT
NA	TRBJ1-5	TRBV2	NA	CASGGGALQPQHF	TGTGCCAGTGGGGGTGGGGCCTTGCAGCCCCAGCATTTT
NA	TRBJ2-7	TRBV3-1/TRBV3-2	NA	CASSKQGYEQYF	TGTGCCAGCAGCAAACAGGGCTACGAGCAGTACTTC
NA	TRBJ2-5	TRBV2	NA	CASSEALQGEKETQYF	TGTGCCAGCAGTGAAGCGCTTCAAGGGGAGAAAGAGACCCAGTACTTC
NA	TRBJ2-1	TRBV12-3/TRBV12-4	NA	CASQARRNNEQFF	TGTGCCAGCCAAGCGAGACGAAACAATGAGCAGTTCTTC
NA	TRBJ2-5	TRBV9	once	CASSVVGGETQYF	TGTGCCAGCAGCGTAGTTGGGGGGGAGACCCAGTACTTC